Following are 10 T cell receptor beta chains from one sample sequenced in a study of breast tumors, draining lymph nodes, adjacent tissues. Samples came from axillary lymph nodes draining the breast cancer. TCRdb reprocessed the multiplex PCR reads with MiXCR, giving one entry per CDR3 protein. The table shows hundreds of thousands of distinct CDR3 sequences, with roughly 30% occurring only once. Sequenced input: axillary lymph node tissue. These receptors were collected from a female donor with breast cancer. Some clones in this sample may be carry-over from other donors' samples.

This clonotype was seen at least ten times. The CDR3: CAISDLVTQYF. The CDR3 nucleotides read TGTGCCATCAGTGATTTGGTTACGCAGTATTTT. The J gene is TRBJ2-3, the V gene TRBV10-3; D is unclear. The germline V gene has CDR1 ENHRY and CDR2 SYGVKD. V was shortened by 3 bases and J by 8 bases, with 6 bases between the two germline ends. CDR3 size: 11 residues.

The V and J genes are TRBV5-1 and TRBJ2-7; D ambiguous. V was pared by 2 bases and J by 0 bases, with 15 bases between. The CDR3 runs to 16 residues. Germline CDR1 is SGHRS and CDR2 is YFSETQ. CDR3 DNA sequence: TGCGCCAGCAGCTTCTCGGTCTACCAGAGCTCCTACGAGCAGTACTTC. It encodes CASSFSVYQSSYEQYF.

V is TRBV20-1 and J is TRBJ1-4, with D possibly matching TRBD1 (5 bases). V was trimmed by 3 bases and J by 10 bases, leaving 12 bases between them. Germline CDR1 and CDR2: DFQATT and SNEGSKA (reference sequence). This CDR3 is 12 amino acids long. DNA for the CDR3: TGCAGTGCTAGCCGTGGGGCCCGAAAACTGTTTTTT. It specifies CSASRGARKLFF.

This clonotype showed up many times. The chain is built from TRBV20-1 and TRBJ1-2; unclear D gene. CDR1 and CDR2 (germline): DFQATT, SNEGSKA (reference sequence). Between the trimmed V and J ends, which lost 3 bases and 1 base, there was a span of 12 bases. The CDR3 runs to 14 residues. In DNA form, the CDR3 reads TGCAGTGCTAGTCGTCCGACGGTTAACTATGGCTACACCTTC. It yields the protein CSASRPTVNYGYTF.

This clonotype was picked up many times. The genes are TRBV5-1 and TRBJ2-3; 14 bases are a match to TRBD2. J was trimmed by 5 bases and V by 4 bases; bases with no gene match: 3. This CDR3 is 15 amino acids long. Germline V lookup: CDR1 SGHRS, CDR2 YFSETQ. The CDR3 loop reads CASSLGTSGRDTQYF. The CDR3 coding sequence is TGCGCCAGCAGCCTCGGGACTAGCGGGAGAGATACGCAGTATTTT. Full variable domain (missing parts from reference TRBV5-1 and TRBJ2-3): KAGVTQTPRYLIKTRGQQVTLSCSPISGHRSVSWYQQTPGQGLQFLFEYFSETQRNKGNFPGRFSGRQFSNSRSEMNVSTLELGDSALYLCASSLGTSGRDTQYFGPGTRLTVL.

Many counts were recorded for this clonotype. The chain has TRBV6-5 and TRBJ2-2, with 10 bases aligning to TRBD2. CDR3 length: 15 residues. The germline gives CDR1 MNHEY, CDR2 SVGAGI. V trimming: 6 bases; J trimming: 5 bases; junction bases outside the gene matches: 6. CDR3: CASRVAGGGTGELFF. The CDR3 nucleotides are TGTGCCAGCAGGGTAGCGGGGGGCGGAACCGGGGAGCTGTTTTTT.

On this clonotype: This may stem from a read error, because a much larger clone lies one nucleotide away. This CDR3 reads CASSWRGDSSYEQYF. DNA for the CDR3: TGTGCCAGCAGCTGGCGGGGGGATAGCTCCTACGAGCAGTACTTC. The rearrangement uses TRBV13 and TRBJ2-7, with 8 nucleotides matching TRBD2. Germline trimming cut 4 bases from V and 0 bases from J; bases unmatched to any gene: 5. This CDR3 is built from 15 residues. Germline V gene data show CDR1 as PRHDT and CDR2 as FYEKMQ (reference sequence).

Concerning this clonotype: A much larger clone lies a single base off, so this may be a read error. This chain uses TRBV12-3 or TRBV12-4 with TRBJ1-2; 7 bases agree with TRBD1. This CDR3 region has 14 residues. The CDR3 loop reads CASGRVGGAVGCTF. The CDR3 coding sequence is TGTGCCAGCGGTCGCGTAGGGGGCGCGGTTGGCTGCACCTTC.

This clonotype was counted at least ten times. The chain has TRBV6-2 or TRBV6-3 and TRBJ2-7; D remains ambiguous. Trimming shortened V by 0 bases and J by 3 bases, and 9 bases separated the two germline ends. Germline V lookup: CDR1 MNHEY, CDR2 SVGEGT. The CDR3 consists of 14 residues. CDR3 protein: CASSYSKGFYEQYF. The CDR3 DNA reads as TGTGCCAGCAGTTACTCAAAGGGCTTCTACGAGCAGTACTTC.

Details on this clonotype: Likely a read error: the CDR3 ends without its conserved phenylalanine or tryptophan. The chain is built from TRBV7-3 and TRBJ2-5, with 7 bases lining up with TRBD2. CDR3 length: 16 amino acids. Germline lookup yields CDR1 SGHTA and CDR2 FQGTGA. V shed 8 bases and J 1 base; nucleotides not matched to a gene: 13. The CDR3 spells CASGRSGRHLQETQYL. The CDR3 DNA sequence: TGTGCCAGCGGCCGGTCCGGGAGGCACCTCCAAGAGACCCAGTACCTC.